The clone carrying this T cell receptor beta chain appeared many times. Antigen unknown. TCRdb reanalysed the 5' RACE reads using MiXCR and keeps one entry per CDR3 protein. The table lists roughly 62,000 distinct CDR3 sequences, around 7% of them singletons. The J segment lost 4 bases and the V segment lost 2 bases, leaving 3 bases of the junction unmatched. This CDR3 spans 14 amino acids. This record belongs to a study of T cells after yellow fever vaccination. Regarding the study as a whole: When the response was secondary, it was weaker but reached its peak faster, day 5 versus 15.

This sequence joins TRBV12-3 or TRBV12-4 and TRBJ2-7; 9 bases are a match to TRBD1. Sequenced material: CD8+ T cells sorted from PBMCs, taken on the day of the first yellow fever vaccination. The clonotype was recovered from a young man who received the YFV17D yellow fever vaccine. The CDR3 region is CASSLYGQGYEQYF. In DNA, the CDR3 is TGTGCCAGCAGTTTATACGGACAGGGGTACGAGCAGTACTTC.